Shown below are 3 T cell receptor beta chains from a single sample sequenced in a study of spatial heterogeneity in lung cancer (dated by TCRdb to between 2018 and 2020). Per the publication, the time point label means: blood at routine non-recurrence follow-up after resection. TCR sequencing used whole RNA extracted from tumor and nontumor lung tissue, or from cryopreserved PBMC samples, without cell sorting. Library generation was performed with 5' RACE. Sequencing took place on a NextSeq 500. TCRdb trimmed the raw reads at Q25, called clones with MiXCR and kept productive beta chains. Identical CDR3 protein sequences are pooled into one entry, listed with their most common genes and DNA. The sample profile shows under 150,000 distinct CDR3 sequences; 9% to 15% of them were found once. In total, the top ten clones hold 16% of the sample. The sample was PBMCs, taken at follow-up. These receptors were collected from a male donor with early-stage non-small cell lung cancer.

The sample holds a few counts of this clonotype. The CDR3 here is CASRSGGRETQYF. The CDR3 nucleotides are TGTGCCAGCAGAAGCGGGGGGCGAGAGACCCAGTACTTC. This chain joins TRBV7-2 and TRBJ2-5; 9 bases are a match to TRBD2. The CDR3 is made up of 13 amino acids. The germline gives CDR1 SGHTA, CDR2 FQGNSA. V dropped 6 bases and J dropped 4; count of bases not matched to a gene: 3. The variable domain in full, with the rest retrieved from reference TRBV7-2 and TRBJ2-5, is GAGVSQSPSNKVTEKGKDVELRCDPISGHTALYWYRQSLGQGLEFLIYFQGNSAPDKSGLPSDRFSAERTGGSVSTLTIQRTQQEDSAVYLCASRSGGRETQYFGPGTRLLVL.

The CDR3 bases are TGCGCCAGCAGCCCGGGGAGTCAAGAGACCCAGTACTTC. Translation: CASSPGSQETQYF. The chain links TRBV5-1 to TRBJ2-5, with D possibly being TRBD2 (5 bases). The CDR3 covers 13 residues. V was pared by 4 bases and J by 2 bases, with 9 bases between. The V gene's germline CDR1 is SGHRS and CDR2 YFSETQ. The full variable domain, rest sourced from reference TRBV5-1 and TRBJ2-5, is KAGVTQTPRYLIKTRGQQVTLSCSPISGHRSVSWYQQTPGQGLQFLFEYFSETQRNKGNFPGRFSGRQFSNSRSEMNVSTLELGDSALYLCASSPGSQETQYFGPGTRLLVL.

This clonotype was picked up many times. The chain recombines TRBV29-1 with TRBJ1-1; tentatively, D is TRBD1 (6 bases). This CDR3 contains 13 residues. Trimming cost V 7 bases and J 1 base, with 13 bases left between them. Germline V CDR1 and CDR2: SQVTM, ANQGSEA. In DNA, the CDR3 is TGCAGCGCTGACGGGACACCGAACACTGAAGCTTTCTTT. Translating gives CSADGTPNTEAFF.